A selection of T cell receptor beta chains follows, all from one sample in a study of blood T cell repertoires in COVID-19. Libraries were prepared by immunoSEQ multiplex PCR; TCRdb keeps only in-frame clonotypes and omits some of them. The sample has roughly 160,000 clones; roughly four fifths are singletons. Sequenced sample: PBMCs or T cells enriched from blood (not recorded which). The receptors come from a man between 45 and 60 years old who had recovered from COVID-19. CDR3s include the opening cysteine and the closing phenylalanine or tryptophan. A D gene is named only where the DNA matches it firmly. The size of a clone is reported for some rows only, either as once, few or many, or as a class for expanded clones.

j_call d_call v_call clone_size cdr3_nt cdr3_aa
TRBJ1-1 NA TRBV10-3 NA TGTGCCATCAGTGAGTACGGCGGGAGGGGAGCTTTCTTT CAISEYGGRGAFF
TRBJ2-5 NA TRBV5-1 NA TGCGCCAGCAGCCACCAACAGGCCCACCAAGAGACCCAGTACTTC CASSHQQAHQETQYF
TRBJ1-2 NA TRBV28 NA TGTGCCAGCACCTCCTCCCGGACAGCCAACTATGGCTACACCTTC CASTSSRTANYGYTF
TRBJ1-1 NA TRBV3-1/TRBV3-2 NA TGTGCCAGCAGCCGCAAGACAGGCGCTGAAGCTTTCTTT CASSRKTGAEAFF
TRBJ1-2 TRBD1 TRBV18 few TGTGCCAGCTCACCTTTAGGGGGCCCGACTAACTATGGCTACACCTTC CASSPLGGPTNYGYTF
TRBJ1-2 TRBD1 TRBV7-3 medium-sized TGTGCCAGCGGGCGTTTCGGGACAGGGGAGGGCTATGGCTACACCTTC CASGRFGTGEGYGYTF
TRBJ1-5 TRBD1 TRBV28 NA TGTGCCAGCACCGCCTTGGGACAGGGGGCCGGGCAGCCCCAGCATTTT CASTALGQGAGQPQHF
TRBJ2-3 TRBD1 TRBV28 NA TGTGCCAGCAGTTCGCAGGGGGCAGGCACAGATACGCAGTATTTT CASSSQGAGTDTQYF
TRBJ1-5 NA TRBV18 NA TGTGCCAGCTCACGCGCCGTGGCGGGTCAGCCCCAGCATTTT CASSRAVAGQPQHF
TRBJ1-2 TRBD1 TRBV6-1 NA TGTGCCAGCAGTGAGCCCCGACAGGGGAGGGGAGGCTACACCTTC CASSEPRQGRGGYTF
TRBJ2-1 NA TRBV2 NA TGTGCCAGCAGCGTTTTAGGGGCGGGGTACAATGAGCAGTTCTTC CASSVLGAGYNEQFF
TRBJ2-7 TRBD2 TRBV4-1 once TGCGCCAGCAGCCAGGGGACTAGCGGGGATTACGTGGAGCAGTACTTC CASSQGTSGDYVEQYF
TRBJ2-3 NA TRBV28 NA TGTGCCAGCCTGGCGGGGGATACGCAGTATTTT CASLAGDTQYF
TRBJ2-6 NA TRBV28 NA TGTGCCAGCAGGAGTACCTTCTCTGGGGCCAACGTCCTGACTTTC CASRSTFSGANVLTF
TRBJ2-7 NA TRBV6-5 NA TGTGCCAGCAGTCGGTCGGCCTACGAGCAGTACTTC CASSRSAYEQYF
TRBJ2-7 TRBD2 TRBV29-1 once TGCAGCGCTGCAAGGGGCCTCCCAACTAGCGGAAACGAGCAGTACTTC CSAARGLPTSGNEQYF